A single sample is the source of the 27 T cell receptor beta chains below, sequenced in a study of identical twins. TCRdb reprocessed the 5' RACE reads via MiXCR and lists one record per CDR3 protein. The data show 400,000 to 650,000 distinct CDR3 sequences, 20% to 25% seen once. The same sample was also used in a study of T cells expressing NK-cell markers.

What was sequenced was CD4+ T cells sorted from blood. These receptors all stem from a woman aged 18-29 years in good health.

The chain uses TRBV5-1 and TRBJ2-7; perhaps TRBD2 as D (6 bases). Trimming took 0 bases from V and 9 from J, leaving 22 bases between them. The CDR3 length is 16 residues. Germline assignment: CDR1 SGHRS and CDR2 YFSETQ. Here the CDR3 reads CASSLATGDSVDGQYF. DNA for the CDR3: TGCGCCAGCAGCTTGGCCACCGGGGACTCCGTCGACGGGCAGTACTTC.

V and J are TRBV29-1 and TRBJ2-7; 8 positions agree with TRBD1. The junction had 3 bases not matched to a gene; V was cut back by 7 bases and J by 1 base. The V gene's germline CDR1 is SQVTM and CDR2 ANQGSEA. The CDR3 extends over 12 amino acids. For the CDR3, the DNA is TGCAGCGCTAACAGGGGGTCCTACGAGCAGTACTTC. Translating gives CSANRGSYEQYF.

The count of this clonotype is one. The rearrangement links TRBV2 to TRBJ2-1; 11 bases agree with TRBD2. Germline V lookup: CDR1 SNHLY, CDR2 FYNNEI. The CDR3 is made up of 18 amino acids. V lost 11 bases to trimming and J lost 7 bases; unmatched junction nucleotides: 22. The CDR3 region is CACQTSGEVMLPGNEQFF. CDR3 DNA sequence: TGTGCCTGCCAGACTAGCGGGGAAGTAATGCTCCCGGGGAATGAGCAGTTCTTC.

This clonotype was counted between two and nine times. V is TRBV7-9 and J is TRBJ1-5, with D hard to call. CDR1 is SEHNR and CDR2 is FQNEAQ in the germline V gene (reference sequence). CDR3 size: 13 residues. Deletions cut 5 bases from V and 7 bases from J, with 12 bases between. Here the CDR3 reads CASSELDLQPQHF. In DNA, the CDR3 is TGTGCCAGCAGCGAGCTGGACCTCCAGCCCCAGCATTTT.

This chain uses TRBV20-1 with TRBJ2-3, with D hard to call. Trimming shortened V by 8 bases and J by 1 base, and 13 bases separated the two germline ends. The CDR3 loop spans 13 amino acids. Per the germline V gene, CDR1 is DFQATT and CDR2 is SNEGSKA (reference sequence). The CDR3 sequence: CSSLHGGTDTQYF. The CDR3 nucleotides read TGCAGTTCACTACATGGGGGCACAGATACGCAGTATTTT.

This clonotype appeared many times. The V call is TRBV20-1, the J call TRBJ2-7; D gene unclear. The CDR3 consists of 13 residues. Germline V CDR1 and CDR2: DFQATT, SNEGSKA (reference sequence). V was pared by 0 bases and J by 5 bases, with 11 bases between. CDR3 loop: CSARDWGRNEQYF. As DNA, the CDR3 is TGCAGTGCTAGAGATTGGGGTAGGAACGAGCAGTACTTC.

The chain carries TRBV5-6 and TRBJ2-3; TRBD1 or TRBD2 may be the D gene (5 bases each). CDR3 length: 15 amino acids. V gave up 4 bases and J gave up 0 bases, with 12 bases separating them. The germline gives CDR1 SGHDT, CDR2 YYEEEE. CDR3 sequence reads: CASSRDVKSTDTQYF. For the CDR3, the DNA is TGTGCCAGCAGCCGGGACGTAAAAAGCACAGATACGCAGTATTTT.

This clonotype was seen a few times. V and J are TRBV20-1 and TRBJ2-7; 7 bases fit TRBD1. The germline V gene encodes CDR1 DFQATT and CDR2 SNEGSKA (reference sequence). CDR3 length equals 14 residues. V lost 2 bases, J lost 5 bases, and 9 bases stayed unmatched. CDR3 protein: CSARPRQGTDEQYF. CDR3 sequence (DNA): TGCAGTGCTAGACCTCGACAGGGAACGGACGAGCAGTACTTC.

The chain combines TRBV20-1 with TRBJ2-3; D not resolved. This CDR3 region has 12 residues. V lost 4 bases, J lost 0 bases, and 5 bases lay in between. Per germline, CDR1 DFQATT and CDR2 SNEGSKA (reference sequence). The CDR3 loop is CSATSSTDTQYF. The CDR3, as DNA: TGCAGTGCTACCTCTAGCACAGATACGCAGTATTTT.

V gene TRBV20-1 combines with J gene TRBJ2-7; TRBD1 matches 7 bases. Trimming at V came to 3 bases and at J to 0 bases, leaving 2 bases not matched to a gene. Germline assignment: CDR1 DFQATT and CDR2 SNEGSKA (reference sequence). The CDR3 has 13 amino acids. The CDR3 region is CSASGTDSYEQYF. In nucleotides, the CDR3 is TGCAGTGCTAGTGGGACAGACTCCTACGAGCAGTACTTC.

The table lists this clonotype with many counts. The V call is TRBV10-3, the J call TRBJ2-1; unclear D gene. The CDR3 is 12 amino acids. Between the trimmed V and J ends, which lost 3 bases and 8 bases, there was a span of 8 bases. Per the germline V gene, CDR1 is ENHRY and CDR2 is SYGVKD. DNA for the CDR3: TGTGCCATCAGTGAAGTTCGAGATGAGCAGTTCTTC. As protein: CAISEVRDEQFF.

The CDR3 region has the DNA TGCGCCAGCAGCCTCGGACAGGCCGGGATTGAAAAACTGTTTTTT. Protein product: CASSLGQAGIEKLFF. The rearrangement joins TRBV5-1 to TRBJ1-4; 7 nucleotides line up with TRBD1. The CDR3 spans 15 residues. Germline loops: CDR1 SGHRS, CDR2 YFSETQ. The V segment lost 4 bases and the J segment 7 bases; nucleotides outside the gene matches: 10.

The chain recombines TRBV19 with TRBJ2-3; 7 nucleotides agree with TRBD2. CDR3 length: 14 residues. Unmatched junction bases numbered 7, after V lost 8 bases and J lost 2 bases. Germline assignment: CDR1 LNHDA and CDR2 SQIVND (reference sequence). CDR3 loop: CASGGLGYTDTQYF. In nucleotides, the CDR3 is TGTGCCAGTGGAGGACTAGGGTACACAGATACGCAGTATTTT.

This clonotype was seen ten or more times. This sequence joins TRBV10-3 and TRBJ1-2; D is unresolved. V lost 0 bases and J 5 bases, leaving 16 bases between the germline ends. CDR1 ENHRY and CDR2 SYGVKD come from the germline V gene. The CDR3 covers 16 residues. The CDR3 nucleotides read TGTGCCATCAGTGAGTCCGGCCTTAGGTTGGCGTATGGCTACACCTTC. Protein sequence: CAISESGLRLAYGYTF.

The chain joins TRBV25-1 to TRBJ2-1, with unresolved D. The CDR3 length is 17 residues. Germline CDR1 and CDR2: MGHDK and SYGVNS. Trimming cost V 2 bases and J 5 bases, with 19 bases left between them. The chain's CDR3 is CASSEEFGDSTHNEQFF. In DNA, the CDR3 is TGTGCCAGCAGTGAAGAGTTCGGTGACTCCACACACAATGAGCAGTTCTTC.

This chain uses TRBV9 with TRBJ2-3, with D possibly matching TRBD1 (6 bases). Germline lookup yields CDR1 SGDLS and CDR2 YYNGEE. The V end lost 4 bases, the J end lost 2 bases, and 14 bases lay between the germline ends. The CDR3 contains 15 residues. The CDR3 is CASSLTGWDTDTQYF. The CDR3 DNA reads as TGTGCCAGCAGCTTGACAGGATGGGACACAGATACGCAGTATTTT.

CDR3 DNA sequence: TGTGCCAGCAGTGACAGGGATCGGCAGTTCTTC. It specifies CASSDRDRQFF. The V gene is TRBV2, the J gene TRBJ2-1, with a tentative D call TRBD1 (5 bases). Germline CDR1 reads SNHLY; CDR2 reads FYNNEI. The CDR3 spans 11 residues. The V end was cut by 3 bases, the J end by 12 bases, with 9 bases between.

This clonotype has only a few counts. V and J are TRBV20-1 and TRBJ1-1; maybe TRBD1 (5 bases). Germline CDR1 is DFQATT and CDR2 is SNEGSKA (reference sequence). The V and J ends lost 5 bases and 10 bases respectively, with 14 bases between them. The CDR3 has 11 residues. The CDR3 is CSASQAGGAFF. In nucleotides, the CDR3 is TGCAGTGCTTCTCAAGCCGGGGGAGCTTTCTTT.

In its sample, this clonotype was seen a few times. The chain couples TRBV14 to TRBJ2-5; D not resolved. Germline V gene sequence: CDR1 SGHDN, CDR2 FVKESK. The CDR3 consists of 12 residues. V was trimmed by 3 bases and J by 5 bases, leaving 7 bases between them. Here the CDR3 reads CASSHWKETQYF. The CDR3 bases are TGTGCCAGCAGCCATTGGAAGGAGACCCAGTACTTC.

This chain connects TRBV6-2 or TRBV6-3 to TRBJ2-7; 8 bases fit TRBD1. The CDR3 covers 15 residues. V was clipped by 5 bases and J by 0 bases; unmatched bases: 6. From germline, CDR1 is MNHEY and CDR2 SVGEGT. The CDR3 DNA follows: TGTGCCAGCAGTCAGGGACAGGCTAGCTCCTACGAGCAGTACTTC. This encodes CASSQGQASSYEQYF.

This clonotype appeared a few times. This sequence joins TRBV7-9 and TRBJ1-1; D not resolved. The CDR3 extends over 17 amino acids. V was pared by 5 bases and J by 1 base, with 20 bases between. Germline lookup yields CDR1 SEHNR and CDR2 FQNEAQ (reference sequence). In nucleotides, the CDR3 is TGTGCCAGCAGCCATTCGCCTGTTCAGGTGGGGAACACTGAAGCTTTCTTT. This translates into CASSHSPVQVGNTEAFF.

The chain recombines TRBV7-7 with TRBJ2-2, with 12 nucleotides matching TRBD2. This CDR3 contains 17 residues. CDR1 is SSHAT, CDR2 FNYEAQ, per germline (reference sequence). V lost 1 base to trimming and J lost 6 bases; unmatched junction nucleotides: 6. CDR3 in amino acids: CASSLGTSGTGPGELFF. The CDR3 region has the DNA TGTGCCAGCAGCTTAGGGACTAGCGGGACAGGCCCCGGGGAGCTGTTTTTT.

This clonotype was seen ten or more times. For the CDR3, the DNA is TGCAGTGCCTTGGGCCCAGACGAGCCCCAGCATTTT. Its protein is CSALGPDEPQHF. J is TRBJ1-5 and V is TRBV20-1; no clear D gene. In germline, CDR1 is DFQATT, CDR2 SNEGSKA (reference sequence). V was shortened by 6 bases and J by 8 bases, with 14 bases between the two germline ends. The CDR3 totals 12 residues.

This clonotype was picked up a small number of times. The gene calls are TRBV12-3 or TRBV12-4 and TRBJ2-5, with TRBD2 matching 8 bases. This CDR3 spans 15 amino acids. J gave up 5 bases and V 5 bases, and 10 bases lay outside the gene matches. Written as DNA, the CDR3 is TGTGCCAGCAGTACCGGATCCGGGAGGGGGGAGACCCAGTACTTC. Translated: CASSTGSGRGETQYF.

The chain recombines TRBV12-3 or TRBV12-4 with TRBJ1-4; D is uncertain. This CDR3 is 11 amino acids long. The ends were cut back, 4 bases at V and 8 bases at J, with 5 bases in the middle. CDR3 nucleotide sequence: TGTGCCAGCAGTTATGGCGAAAAACTGTTTTTT. Translating it yields CASSYGEKLFF.

This clonotype was found a few times. This chain joins TRBV6-1 and TRBJ2-1; D tentatively fits TRBD1 or TRBD2 (5 bases each). CDR3 length: 15 residues. The germline CDR1 and CDR2 sequences are MNHNS and SASEGT. With 5 bases removed from V and 5 bases from J, the gap between germline ends came to 16 bases. CDR3 coding DNA: TGTGCCAGCAGTCCACGGGACCCTGGAGACAATGAGCAGTTCTTC. Translation: CASSPRDPGDNEQFF.

The CDR3 region is CSARAGRSTEAFF. The CDR3 DNA reads TGCAGTGCTAGAGCAGGGAGGAGCACTGAAGCTTTCTTT. This sequence joins TRBV20-1 and TRBJ1-1; D is perhaps TRBD1 (5 bases). This CDR3 is 13 amino acids long. The V end lost 1 base, the J end lost 4 bases, and 10 bases lay between the germline ends. The germline CDR1 and CDR2 sequences are DFQATT and SNEGSKA (reference sequence).